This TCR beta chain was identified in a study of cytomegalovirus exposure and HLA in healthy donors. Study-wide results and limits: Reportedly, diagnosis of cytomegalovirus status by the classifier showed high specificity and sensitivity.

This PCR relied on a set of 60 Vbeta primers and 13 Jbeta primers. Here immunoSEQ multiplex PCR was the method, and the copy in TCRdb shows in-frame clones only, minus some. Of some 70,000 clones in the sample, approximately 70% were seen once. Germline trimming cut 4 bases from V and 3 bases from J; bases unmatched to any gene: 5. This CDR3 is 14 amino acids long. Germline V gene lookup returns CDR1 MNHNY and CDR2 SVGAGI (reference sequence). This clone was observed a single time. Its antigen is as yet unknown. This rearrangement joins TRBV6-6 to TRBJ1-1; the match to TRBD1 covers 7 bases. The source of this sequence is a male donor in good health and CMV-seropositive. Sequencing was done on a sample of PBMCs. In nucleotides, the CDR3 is TGTGCCAGCAGTTTACAGGGGTTTTACACTGAAGCTTTCTTT. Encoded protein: CASSLQGFYTEAFF.